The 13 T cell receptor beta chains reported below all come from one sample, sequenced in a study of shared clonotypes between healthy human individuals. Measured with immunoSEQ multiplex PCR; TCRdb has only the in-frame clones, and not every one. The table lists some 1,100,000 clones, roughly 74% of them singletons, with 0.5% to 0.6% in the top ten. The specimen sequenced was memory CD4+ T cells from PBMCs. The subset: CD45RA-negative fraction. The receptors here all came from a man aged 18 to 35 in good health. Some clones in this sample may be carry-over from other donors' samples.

CDR3 sequence (DNA): TGTGCCAGCTCCCCAGAGACAGGGGTTTATGGCTACACCTTC. Its translation is CASSPETGVYGYTF. The chain is built from TRBV18 and TRBJ1-2; 8 bases match TRBD1. V lost 6 bases, J lost 5 bases, and 8 bases stayed unmatched. CDR3 length: 14 amino acids. Germline CDR1 reads KGHSH; CDR2 reads LQKENI.

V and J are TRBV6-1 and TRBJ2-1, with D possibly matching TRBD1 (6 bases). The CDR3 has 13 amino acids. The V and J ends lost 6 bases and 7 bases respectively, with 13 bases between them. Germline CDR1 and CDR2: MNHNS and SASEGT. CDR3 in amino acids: CASRSAGVNEQFF. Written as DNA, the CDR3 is TGTGCCAGCAGATCTGCAGGGGTGAATGAGCAGTTCTTC.

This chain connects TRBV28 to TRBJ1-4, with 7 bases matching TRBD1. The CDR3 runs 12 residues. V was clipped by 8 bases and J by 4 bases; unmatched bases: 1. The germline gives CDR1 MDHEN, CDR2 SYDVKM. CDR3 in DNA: TGTGCCAGCTACAGGGGTAATGAAAAACTGTTTTTT. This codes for CASYRGNEKLFF.

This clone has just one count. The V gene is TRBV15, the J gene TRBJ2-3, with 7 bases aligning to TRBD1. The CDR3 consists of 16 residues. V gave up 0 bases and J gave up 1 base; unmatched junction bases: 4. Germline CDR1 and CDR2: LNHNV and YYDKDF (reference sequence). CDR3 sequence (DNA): TGTGCCACCAGCAGAGATAGACAGGGCGGCACAGATACGCAGTATTTT. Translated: CATSRDRQGGTDTQYF.

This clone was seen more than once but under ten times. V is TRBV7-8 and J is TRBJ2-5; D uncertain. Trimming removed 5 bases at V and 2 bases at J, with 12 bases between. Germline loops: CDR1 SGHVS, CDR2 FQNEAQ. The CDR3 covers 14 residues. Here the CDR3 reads CASSPPGHQETQYF. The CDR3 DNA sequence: TGTGCCAGCAGCCCGCCCGGGCATCAAGAGACCCAGTACTTC.

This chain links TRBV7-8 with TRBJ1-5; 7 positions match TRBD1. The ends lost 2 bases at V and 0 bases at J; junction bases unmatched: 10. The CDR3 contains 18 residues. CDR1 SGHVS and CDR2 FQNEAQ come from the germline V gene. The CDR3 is CASSLRARGRDSNQPQHF. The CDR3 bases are TGTGCCAGCAGCTTACGGGCCAGGGGGAGAGATAGCAATCAGCCCCAGCATTTT.

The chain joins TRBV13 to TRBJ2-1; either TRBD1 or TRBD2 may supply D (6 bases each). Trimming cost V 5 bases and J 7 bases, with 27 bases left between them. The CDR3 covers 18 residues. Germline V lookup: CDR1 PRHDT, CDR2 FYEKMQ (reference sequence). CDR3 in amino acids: CASSPEVVGGAYLNEQFF. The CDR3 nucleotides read TGTGCCAGCAGCCCGGAGGTCGTGGGGGGCGCGTATCTGAATGAGCAGTTCTTC.

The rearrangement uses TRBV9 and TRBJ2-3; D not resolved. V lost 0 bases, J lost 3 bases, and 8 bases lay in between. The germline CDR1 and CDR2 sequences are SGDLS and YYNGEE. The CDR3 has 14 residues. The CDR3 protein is CASSVARDTDTQYF. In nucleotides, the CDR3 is TGTGCCAGCAGCGTAGCTAGGGATACAGATACGCAGTATTTT.

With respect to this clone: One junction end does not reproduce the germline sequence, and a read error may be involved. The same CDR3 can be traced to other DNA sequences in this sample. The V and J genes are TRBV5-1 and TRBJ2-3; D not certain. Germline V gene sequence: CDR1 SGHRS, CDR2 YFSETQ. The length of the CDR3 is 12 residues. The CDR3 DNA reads TGCGCCAGCAGCTTGCCCGCAGACACGCAGTATTTT. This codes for CASSLPADTQYF.

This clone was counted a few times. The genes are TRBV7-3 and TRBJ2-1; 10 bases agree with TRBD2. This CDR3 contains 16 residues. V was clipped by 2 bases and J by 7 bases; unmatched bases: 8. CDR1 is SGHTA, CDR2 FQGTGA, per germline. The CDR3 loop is CASSLQAGGPLNEQFF. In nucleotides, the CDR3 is TGTGCCAGCAGCTTACAAGCGGGAGGGCCCTTGAATGAGCAGTTCTTC.

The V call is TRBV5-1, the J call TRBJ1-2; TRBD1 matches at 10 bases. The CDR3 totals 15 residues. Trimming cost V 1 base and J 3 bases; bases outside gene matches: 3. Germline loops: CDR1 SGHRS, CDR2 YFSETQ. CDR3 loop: CASSLHGQGDYGYTF. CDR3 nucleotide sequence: TGCGCCAGCAGCTTGCATGGACAGGGGGACTATGGCTACACCTTC.

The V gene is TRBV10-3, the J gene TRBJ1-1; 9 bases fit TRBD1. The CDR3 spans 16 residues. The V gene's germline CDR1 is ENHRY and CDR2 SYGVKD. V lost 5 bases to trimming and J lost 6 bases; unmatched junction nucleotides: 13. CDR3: CAISHPGQGFNAEAFF. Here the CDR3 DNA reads TGTGCCATCAGTCATCCGGGACAGGGTTTTAATGCTGAAGCTTTCTTT.

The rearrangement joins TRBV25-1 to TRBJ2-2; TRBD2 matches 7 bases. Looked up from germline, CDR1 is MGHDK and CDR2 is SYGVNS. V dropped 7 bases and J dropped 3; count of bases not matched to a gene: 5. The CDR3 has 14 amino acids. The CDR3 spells CASNPAGDTGELFF. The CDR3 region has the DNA TGTGCCAGCAATCCGGCGGGAGACACCGGGGAGCTGTTTTTT.